Reported below is one TCR beta chain. As yet, its antigen is unknown. MiXCR, applied by TCRdb to the reads, yields one record per CDR3 protein. Here the sample spans about 230,000 distinct CDR3 sequences, about 20% being singletons. These data originate in a study of T cell repertoires in cytomegalovirus infection. On the study more broadly: A matching HLA type, together with CMV infection, was signaled by public TCR beta signatures.

Whole-study findings and limits: HLA-C-restricted CMV-specific TCR beta clonotypes prevailed in the ex vivo response. Carriers of CMV plus the relevant HLA were identified by cumulative public TCR beta family frequency.

This TCR was recovered from a human donor in good health (CMV status not recorded). Some clones in this sample may be carry-over from other donors' samples. What was sequenced was CD8+ T cells from PBMCs.

The CDR3 DNA sequence: TGTGCCAGCAGCACAAGCGGGGGCAATGAGCAGTTCTTC. Amino acid sequence: CASSTSGGNEQFF. The chain uses TRBV12-3 or TRBV12-4 and TRBJ2-1; 8 positions agree with TRBD2. The V segment lost 6 bases and the J segment 6 bases; nucleotides outside the gene matches: 4. The CDR3 length is 13 residues.